These 31 T cell receptor beta chains share one sample of origin, sequenced in a study of control samples from healthy donors and cancer patients. The assay was immunoSEQ multiplex PCR, and TCRdb's table has in-frame clones only and misses some. Of about 180,000 clones in the sample, 90% were seen once. The material sequenced was blood. These receptor sequences come from a woman between 50 and 59 years old in good health.

The chain is built from TRBV4-1 and TRBJ2-3, with a possible D match to TRBD1 (6 bases). Germline-derived CDR1 and CDR2 are MGHRA and YSYEKL. Trimming shortened V by 3 bases and J by 0 bases, and 10 bases separated the two germline ends. The CDR3 consists of 15 residues. CDR3 protein: CASSHTQGSTDTQYF. DNA of the CDR3: TGCGCCAGCAGCCATACACAGGGTAGCACAGATACGCAGTATTTT.

The CDR3 spells CASSLAGGNTGELFF. Written as DNA, the CDR3 is TGTGCCAGCAGCTTGGCCGGTGGGAACACCGGGGAGCTGTTTTTT. The chain uses TRBV5-6 and TRBJ2-2; D is unclear. With 0 bases removed from V and 1 base from J, the gap between germline ends came to 7 bases. Per germline, CDR1 SGHDT and CDR2 YYEEEE. This CDR3 region has 15 residues.

The chain couples TRBV5-1 to TRBJ2-7; 9 nucleotides align to TRBD1. The CDR3 is made up of 13 amino acids. Unmatched junction bases numbered 5, after V lost 3 bases and J lost 7 bases. Looked up from germline, CDR1 is SGHRS and CDR2 is YFSETQ. CDR3: CASSWDRVEEQYF. CDR3 nucleotides: TGCGCCAGCAGCTGGGACAGGGTGGAGGAGCAGTACTTC.

The J gene is TRBJ2-5, the V gene TRBV15; D might be TRBD2 (5 bases). The CDR3 length is 13 residues. The V gene's germline CDR1 is LNHNV and CDR2 YYDKDF (reference sequence). Deletions cut 3 bases from V and 5 bases from J, with 10 bases between. The CDR3 DNA reads as TGTGCCACCAGCAGCGGGGTCCTGGAGACCCAGTACTTC. Encoded protein: CATSSGVLETQYF.

The chain joins TRBV6-1 to TRBJ1-5; D unresolved. CDR3 length equals 11 residues. The V end lost 3 bases, the J end lost 9 bases, and 6 bases lay between the germline ends. Per germline, CDR1 MNHNS and CDR2 SASEGT. The CDR3 DNA reads TGTGCCAGCAGTGAGGAAAGGCCCCAGCATTTT. Protein sequence: CASSEERPQHF.

J is TRBJ2-1 and V is TRBV28; TRBD2 aligns across 10 bases. The junction had 19 bases not matched to a gene; V was cut back by 5 bases and J by 15 bases. This CDR3 comprises 16 residues. In germline, CDR1 is MDHEN, CDR2 SYDVKM. CDR3 amino acids: CASSDPSGSRSGSPFF. In nucleotides, the CDR3 is TGTGCCAGCAGTGATCCTAGCGGGAGCCGGTCCGGAAGTCCGTTCTTC.

V gene TRBV19 combines with J gene TRBJ1-1; a possible D gene is TRBD1 (5 bases). The germline gives CDR1 LNHDA, CDR2 SQIVND (reference sequence). V lost 5 bases and J lost 1, with 14 bases in between. The CDR3 covers 15 residues. The CDR3 reads CASSGTRGGNTEAFF. CDR3 DNA sequence: TGTGCCAGTAGTGGGACCCGCGGGGGGAACACTGAAGCTTTCTTT. The full variable domain, in which reference TRBV19 and TRBJ1-1 provide the parts outside the CDR3, is DGGITQSPKYLFRKEGQNVTLSCEQNLNHDAMYWYRQDPGQGLRLIYYSQIVNDFQKGDIAEGYSVSREKKESFPLTVTSAQKNPTAFYLCASSGTRGGNTEAFFGQGTRLTVV.

Of note for this clone: Other DNA sequences in this sample translate to the same CDR3. This sequence joins TRBV28 and TRBJ1-5; TRBD1 might be the D (6 bases). The V end was cut by 6 bases, the J end by 4 bases, with 19 bases between. The CDR3 runs to 16 residues. Germline V gives CDR1 MDHEN, CDR2 SYDVKM. The CDR3 DNA follows: TGTGCCAGCAGACTCTCCGGCGGGGGGCCAAATCAGCCCCAGCATTTT. Protein: CASRLSGGGPNQPQHF.

The chain combines TRBV20-1 with TRBJ2-1; 11 nucleotides line up with TRBD2. CDR3 length: 14 residues. The J segment lost 9 bases and the V segment lost 3 bases, leaving 7 bases of the junction unmatched. Germline CDR1 DFQATT, CDR2 SNEGSKA (reference sequence). CDR3 residues: CSASSSGRSSEQFF. The DNA for the CDR3 is TGCAGTGCTAGTTCTAGCGGGAGGTCCAGTGAGCAGTTCTTC.

The CDR3 region has the DNA TGTGCCAGCAGTTACGGACAGGACCCTAATCAGCCCCAGCATTTT. Residues: CASSYGQDPNQPQHF. The chain uses TRBV6-2 or TRBV6-3 and TRBJ1-5; 7 nucleotides match TRBD1. CDR1 is MNHEY, CDR2 SVGEGT, per germline. Trimming cost V 2 bases and J 4 bases; bases outside gene matches: 5. The CDR3 extends over 15 amino acids.

The chain links TRBV30 to TRBJ1-2; TRBD1 aligns across 10 bases. The CDR3 is made up of 15 amino acids. The V and J ends lost 3 bases and 4 bases, in that order; junction bases with no gene match: 8. CDR1 is GTSNPN, CDR2 SVGIG, per germline (reference sequence). The CDR3 is CAWRPATGGTYGYTF. As DNA, the CDR3 is TGTGCCTGGAGGCCTGCGACAGGGGGCACCTATGGCTACACCTTC.

The chain uses TRBV19 and TRBJ1-2; 10 bases map to TRBD1. The CDR3 has 16 residues. Germline loops: CDR1 LNHDA, CDR2 SQIVND (reference sequence). Trimming took 4 bases from V and 1 from J; bases not matched to a gene: 6. DNA for the CDR3: TGTGCCAGTAGTACCACGACAGGGGGCGGTAACTATGGCTACACCTTC. Translation gives CASSTTTGGGNYGYTF.

The V call is TRBV28, the J call TRBJ2-7, with D uncertain. Germline V lookup: CDR1 MDHEN, CDR2 SYDVKM. The CDR3 sequence is 10 residues long. Trimming cost V 10 bases and J 7 bases, with 11 bases left between them. CDR3 sequence (DNA): TGTGCCACCGTGGCAGTGGAGCAGTACTTC. This translates into CATVAVEQYF.

This chain links TRBV7-9 with TRBJ1-2; D uncertain. CDR1 and CDR2 from the germline V gene are SEHNR and FQNEAQ (reference sequence). Between the trimmed V and J ends, which lost 0 bases and 2 bases, there was a span of 7 bases. CDR3 length equals 14 residues. The CDR3 loop is CASSLAAHNYGYTF. CDR3 nucleotide sequence: TGTGCCAGCAGCTTAGCGGCTCACAACTATGGCTACACCTTC.

The genes are TRBV11-1 and TRBJ2-7; 11 bases match TRBD2. V gave up 0 bases and J gave up 2 bases; unmatched junction bases: 3. This CDR3 is 16 amino acids long. Germline V gives CDR1 SGHAT, CDR2 FQDESV (reference sequence). The CDR3 loop reads CASSLALAGATYEQYF. CDR3 nucleotides: TGTGCCAGCAGCTTAGCACTAGCGGGGGCTACCTACGAGCAGTACTTC.

This clone was recorded a few times. CDR3 sequence reads: CASSPQGNQPQHF. The DNA for the CDR3 is TGTGCCAGCAGCCCCCAGGGGAATCAGCCCCAGCATTTT. The V gene is TRBV7-9, the J gene TRBJ1-5; the D gene is possibly TRBD1 (6 bases). The CDR3 sequence is 13 residues long. Trimming cost V 5 bases and J 4 bases, with 9 bases left between them. Germline CDR1 reads SEHNR; CDR2 reads FQNEAQ (reference sequence).

The rearrangement links TRBV7-2 to TRBJ2-3; the match to TRBD2 covers 8 bases. The germline gives CDR1 SGHTA, CDR2 FQGNSA. Losses at the gene ends were 5 bases for V and 6 bases for J; bases not matched to a gene: 16. This CDR3 comprises 17 residues. The CDR3 spells CASSPGGAGALLDTQYF. In DNA form, the CDR3 reads TGTGCCAGCAGCCCGGGGGGGGCGGGGGCGTTGTTGGATACGCAGTATTTT.

The chain combines TRBV18 with TRBJ1-2; D not certain. Trimming pared 5 bases from V and 0 bases from J, leaving 13 bases between. CDR3 size: 15 residues. The germline V gene has CDR1 KGHSH and CDR2 LQKENI. CDR3 residues: CASSVSDISNYGYTF. CDR3 bases: TGTGCCAGCTCAGTCAGTGACATTTCTAACTATGGCTACACCTTC.

V is TRBV19 and J is TRBJ2-7, with 9 bases aligning to TRBD1. The germline CDR1 and CDR2 sequences are LNHDA and SQIVND (reference sequence). CDR3 size: 18 residues. J lost 0 bases, V lost 7 bases, and 16 bases had no gene match. The CDR3 DNA sequence: TGTGCCAGTACCCCCAGGGGGACAGGGAGGTTTAGCTCCTACGAGCAGTACTTC. Protein product: CASTPRGTGRFSSYEQYF.

V gene TRBV9 combines with J gene TRBJ1-3; TRBD1 might be the D (6 bases). Per germline, CDR1 SGDLS and CDR2 YYNGEE. The ends were cut back, 4 bases at V and 3 bases at J, with 14 bases in the middle. This CDR3 has 15 amino acids. For the CDR3, the DNA is TGTGCCAGCAGCCCCTCGAGGGGGATTGGAAACACCATATATTTT. This encodes CASSPSRGIGNTIYF.

With regard to this clone: Other DNA sequences in this specimen translate into the identical CDR3. The gene calls are TRBV5-4 and TRBJ2-7; 7 bases map to TRBD1. In germline, CDR1 is SGHNT, CDR2 YYREEE (reference sequence). Losses at the gene ends were 4 bases for V and 0 bases for J; bases not matched to a gene: 4. The CDR3 consists of 14 residues. For the CDR3, the DNA is TGTGCCAGCAGCCGGGACAGCTTCTCCTACGAGCAGTACTTC. It is translated as CASSRDSFSYEQYF. Supplemented by reference TRBV5-4 and TRBJ2-7, the full variable domain reads ETGVTQSPTHLIKTRGQQVTLRCSSQSGHNTVSWYQQALGQGPQFIFQYYREEENGRGNFPPRFSGLQFPNYSSELNVNALELDDSALYLCASSRDSFSYEQYFGPGTRLTVT.

This clone appeared a single time. The same CDR3 is also encoded by other DNA sequences in this sample. The genes are TRBV6-5 and TRBJ2-5; D possibly corresponds to TRBD2 (6 bases). CDR1 and CDR2 (germline): MNHEY, SVGAGI. The ends were cut back, 6 bases at V and 5 bases at J, with 10 bases in the middle. CDR3 length: 12 amino acids. In DNA form, the CDR3 reads TGTGCCAGCAGGCGGGGATATGAGACCCAGTACTTC. Its protein is CASRRGYETQYF.

This chain uses TRBV7-8 with TRBJ2-3; D assignment may be TRBD1 or TRBD2 (5 bases each). V dropped 0 bases and J dropped 2 bases, with 15 bases sitting between them. The CDR3 extends over 17 amino acids. Germline V gives CDR1 SGHVS, CDR2 FQNEAQ. CDR3: CASSLASIREYTDTQYF. CDR3 in DNA: TGTGCCAGCAGCTTAGCCAGTATCAGGGAGTACACAGATACGCAGTATTTT.

The gene calls are TRBV28 and TRBJ2-7; D could derive from TRBD1 or TRBD2 (5 bases each). Germline CDR1 reads MDHEN; CDR2 reads SYDVKM. V was pared by 5 bases and J by 4 bases, with 15 bases between. The CDR3 runs 14 residues. The CDR3 bases are TGTGCCAGCAGTCCGTGGACTGACAGTTACGAGCAGTACTTC. Residues: CASSPWTDSYEQYF.

The V call is TRBV6-5, the J call TRBJ2-4; 8 bases match TRBD1. This CDR3 is built from 14 residues. V lost 0 bases and J lost 9; bases outside the gene matches: 4. Germline loops: CDR1 MNHEY, CDR2 SVGAGI. In DNA, the CDR3 is TGTGCCAGCAGTTACTCCCAGGGGGCTGGCATTCAGTACTTC. It is translated as CASSYSQGAGIQYF.

V is TRBV29-1 and J is TRBJ1-1, with D hard to call. Germline CDR1 is SQVTM and CDR2 is ANQGSEA. The CDR3 totals 14 residues. V was cut by 1 base and J by 2 bases, with 11 bases left in between. The chain's CDR3 is CSVEASLINTEAFF. CDR3 nucleotides: TGCAGCGTTGAAGCTAGCCTGATAAACACTGAAGCTTTCTTT. Looking up the rest from reference TRBV29-1 and TRBJ1-1 gives the full variable domain: SAVISQKPSRDICQRGTSLTIQCQVDSQVTMMFWYRQQPGQSLTLIATANQGSEATYESGFVIDKFPISRPNLTFSTLTVSNMSPEDSSIYLCSVEASLINTEAFFGQGTRLTVV.

The V gene is TRBV6-2 or TRBV6-3, the J gene TRBJ2-1; D possibly corresponds to TRBD2 (7 bases). This CDR3 region has 16 residues. V was trimmed by 2 bases and J by 4 bases, leaving 15 bases between them. CDR1 is MNHEY, CDR2 SVGEGT, per germline. The CDR3 sequence is CASSYRLGGGYNEQFF. In DNA form, the CDR3 reads TGTGCCAGCAGTTACCGCCTAGGGGGGGGTTACAATGAGCAGTTCTTC.

This chain links TRBV7-9 with TRBJ2-2, with TRBD2 as a possible D gene (6 bases). Trimming left V 3 bases short and J 1 base short, with 9 bases between. CDR3 length: 15 amino acids. In germline, CDR1 is SEHNR, CDR2 FQNEAQ (reference sequence). For the CDR3, the DNA is TGTGCCAGCAGCTTCCCGGGGGAGAACACCGGGGAGCTGTTTTTT. Its protein is CASSFPGENTGELFF.

Of note for this clone: This same CDR3 is encoded by further DNA sequences in the sample. The chain couples TRBV10-2 to TRBJ1-5; 9 positions agree with TRBD1. The CDR3 loop spans 14 amino acids. The germline CDR1 and CDR2 sequences are WSHSY and SAAADI. V was clipped by 3 bases and J by 4 bases; unmatched bases: 1. This CDR3 reads CASSDDRGNQPQHF. Here the CDR3 DNA reads TGCGCCAGCAGTGACGACAGGGGGAATCAGCCCCAGCATTTT.

The chain recombines TRBV19 with TRBJ1-2; 9 positions agree with TRBD1. The CDR3 is made up of 16 amino acids. V lost 2 bases to trimming and J lost 4 bases; unmatched junction nucleotides: 8. Germline loops: CDR1 LNHDA, CDR2 SQIVND (reference sequence). The CDR3 sequence: CASSIKTGGNIYGYTF. The CDR3 bases are TGTGCCAGTAGTATAAAGACAGGGGGGAATATCTATGGCTACACCTTC.

The chain recombines TRBV10-3 with TRBJ1-2; TRBD1 aligns across 12 bases. Germline V lookup: CDR1 ENHRY, CDR2 SYGVKD. The CDR3 is 16 residues long. Trimming took 4 bases from V and 7 from J; bases not matched to a gene: 10. The CDR3 loop is CAISVAGTGGGGGYTF. As DNA, the CDR3 is TGTGCCATCAGTGTGGCCGGGACAGGGGGCGGTGGTGGCTACACCTTC.